The 29 T cell receptor beta chains below come from one sample, sequenced in a study of shared clonotypes between healthy human individuals. The table came from immunoSEQ multiplex PCR; TCRdb's copy has only in-frame clones and leaves some out. The table lists around 1,900,000 clones, just under 95% of them singletons. Positively selected for CCR7, the CD45RO-negative cells used as naive CD8 cells excluded terminally differentiated effector memory CD45RA+ cells. Sequenced sample: naive CD8+ T cells from PBMCs. Receptor source: a man between 18 and 29 years old in good health. Some clones in this sample may be carry-over from other donors' samples.

This clone was found a few times. V is TRBV7-8 and J is TRBJ1-2, with D possibly TRBD1 on 5 matching bases. The V end lost 0 bases, the J end lost 7 bases, and 9 bases lay between the germline ends. Germline loops: CDR1 SGHVS, CDR2 FQNEAQ. The CDR3 consists of 13 residues. The CDR3 DNA reads as TGTGCCAGCAGCTTAGCGGGGGATCTTGGCTACACCTTC. It encodes CASSLAGDLGYTF. Supplemented by reference TRBV7-8 and TRBJ1-2, the full variable domain reads GAGVSQSPRYKVAKRGQDVALRCDPISGHVSLFWYQQALGQGPEFLTYFQNEAQLDKSGLPSDRFFAERPEGSVSTLKIQRTQQEDSAVYLCASSLAGDLGYTFGSGTRLTVV.

The chain carries TRBV2 and TRBJ2-7; D gene unclear. Trimming removed 1 base from V and 0 bases from J, with 7 bases in between. The length of the CDR3 is 14 residues. Germline V gives CDR1 SNHLY, CDR2 FYNNEI. This CDR3 is CASSEGAYSYEQYF. In DNA form, the CDR3 reads TGTGCCAGCAGTGAAGGAGCGTACTCCTACGAGCAGTACTTC.

V is TRBV7-9 and J is TRBJ2-7, with D possibly TRBD1 on 5 matching bases. The germline CDR1 and CDR2 sequences are SEHNR and FQNEAQ (reference sequence). The CDR3 spans 13 residues. With 6 bases removed from V and 3 bases from J, the gap between germline ends came to 12 bases. CDR3 in amino acids: CASRKDNIYEQYF. CDR3 DNA sequence: TGTGCCAGCAGAAAGGACAATATCTACGAGCAGTACTTC.

The chain is built from TRBV5-1 and TRBJ1-1, with 8 bases identical to TRBD1. V shed 4 bases and J 0 bases; nucleotides not matched to a gene: 8. Germline-derived CDR1 and CDR2 are SGHRS and YFSETQ. The CDR3 extends over 16 amino acids. The CDR3 here is CASSLDRDLLNTEAFF. The CDR3 DNA follows: TGCGCCAGCAGCCTGGACAGGGACCTCTTGAACACTGAAGCTTTCTTT.

On this clone itself: The same CDR3 also results from other DNA sequences found in this sample. The chain combines TRBV7-6 with TRBJ1-1; 7 bases line up with TRBD1. The CDR3 runs to 15 residues. CDR1 and CDR2 (germline): SGHVS, FNYEAQ. The V gene end was trimmed by 5 bases and the J gene end by 0 bases; junction bases not matched to a gene: 6. CDR3 sequence (DNA): TGTGCCAGCAGCGATCGGCAGGGGGTGAACACTGAAGCTTTCTTT. Translated, it gives CASSDRQGVNTEAFF.

The chain links TRBV13 to TRBJ2-7; 7 positions agree with TRBD2. The CDR3 has 15 amino acids. V shed 5 bases, J shed 5 bases, and the junction held 12 bases outside the gene matches. Germline V gene data show CDR1 as PRHDT and CDR2 as FYEKMQ (reference sequence). For the CDR3, the DNA is TGTGCCAGCAGCCCTAGTGTGCTAGCGGCCCACGAGCAGTACTTC. This translates into CASSPSVLAAHEQYF.

CDR3 in amino acids: CASSLSWRETNTGELFF. CDR3 coding DNA: TGTGCCAGCAGCTTGTCGTGGCGGGAGACGAACACCGGGGAGCTGTTTTTT. The rearrangement joins TRBV5-6 to TRBJ2-2, with 7 bases lining up with TRBD2. The CDR3 is 17 residues long. CDR1 is SGHDT and CDR2 is YYEEEE in the germline V gene. The trim removed 1 base at V and 0 bases at J, leaving 6 bases unmatched. The full variable domain, with the rest looked up from reference TRBV5-6 and TRBJ2-2, is DAGVTQSPTHLIKTRGQQVTLRCSPKSGHDTVSWYQQALGQGPQFIFQYYEEEERQRGNFPDRFSGHQFPNYSSELNVNALLLGDSALYLCASSLSWRETNTGELFFGEGSRLTVL.

The chain uses TRBV4-3 and TRBJ2-2; D is tentatively TRBD1 or TRBD2 (5 bases each). V gave up 1 base and J gave up 3 bases, with 6 bases separating them. The CDR3 is 14 amino acids. Germline loops: CDR1 LGHNA, CDR2 YSLEER. The CDR3 coding sequence is TGCGCCAGCAGCCAAGGAGGGGACACCGGGGAGCTGTTTTTT. Amino acids: CASSQGGDTGELFF.

The J gene is TRBJ1-5, the V gene TRBV10-3; D may be TRBD1 (5 bases). The V end was cut by 6 bases, the J end by 3 bases, with 12 bases between. Germline V CDR1 and CDR2: ENHRY, SYGVKD. The CDR3 runs to 14 residues. CDR3: CAISATGINQPQHF. CDR3 bases: TGTGCCATCAGCGCAACAGGTATCAATCAGCCCCAGCATTTT.

The rearrangement links TRBV9 to TRBJ2-1, with 7 bases identical to TRBD2. The J segment lost 0 bases and the V segment lost 4 bases, leaving 10 bases of the junction unmatched. CDR3 size: 17 residues. The germline V gene has CDR1 SGDLS and CDR2 YYNGEE. The CDR3 DNA is TGTGCCAGCAGCCACCCTGGGGGGGAAAGCTCCTACAATGAGCAGTTCTTC. It specifies CASSHPGGESSYNEQFF.

V is TRBV12-5 and J is TRBJ1-2; 10 bases map to TRBD1. Germline V gene data show CDR1 as LGHNT and CDR2 as FRNRAP. Trimming took 0 bases from V and 1 from J; bases not matched to a gene: 14. The CDR3 extends over 20 amino acids. The CDR3 spells CASGLVPPTGTGVFNYGYTF. CDR3 DNA sequence: TGTGCTAGTGGTTTGGTCCCCCCCACCGGGACAGGGGTCTTTAACTATGGCTACACCTTC.

The chain carries TRBV27 and TRBJ2-7; possible D gene TRBD1, 6 bases. Germline CDR1 MNHEY, CDR2 SMNVEV (reference sequence). CDR3 length equals 14 residues. The germline V and J ends were trimmed by 6 bases and 7 bases, with 19 bases remaining between them. DNA for the CDR3: TGTGCCAGCAGCGCAAGGACAGCTACAAAGGAGCAGTACTTC. This translates into CASSARTATKEQYF.

The chain is built from TRBV19 and TRBJ1-1; D not resolved. The ends were cut back, 2 bases at V and 1 base at J, with 14 bases in the middle. Per the germline V gene, CDR1 is LNHDA and CDR2 is SQIVND (reference sequence). The CDR3 runs to 16 residues. Here the CDR3 DNA reads TGTGCCAGTAGTATATTCTTTGCGGAAAGGAACACTGAAGCTTTCTTT. Its translation: CASSIFFAERNTEAFF.

The chain has TRBV28 and TRBJ1-2; D is possibly TRBD1 (5 bases). Trimming cost V 4 bases and J 2 bases, with 11 bases left between them. The germline CDR1 and CDR2 sequences are MDHEN and SYDVKM. This CDR3 spans 14 amino acids. Written as DNA, the CDR3 is TGTGCCAGCAGTTCGTTGAGGGACAACTATGGCTACACCTTC. As protein: CASSSLRDNYGYTF.

The chain recombines TRBV7-9 with TRBJ2-7; 9 bases are a match to TRBD1. The germline CDR1 and CDR2 sequences are SEHNR and FQNEAQ (reference sequence). Trimming took 6 bases from V and 0 from J; bases not matched to a gene: 9. The CDR3 has 16 residues. The CDR3 nucleotides are TGTGCCAGCAGTGCCCCGGACAGGGGTAGCTCCTACGAGCAGTACTTC. It codes for CASSAPDRGSSYEQYF.

This clone was detected only once. J is TRBJ1-5 and V is TRBV27; tentative D call: TRBD1 (6 bases). V was shortened by 2 bases and J by 3 bases, with 14 bases between the two germline ends. Germline CDR1 MNHEY, CDR2 SMNVEV (reference sequence). This CDR3 region has 16 residues. The CDR3 here is CASSLAAGQLNQPQHF. Written as DNA, the CDR3 is TGTGCCAGCAGTTTAGCCGCGGGACAACTCAATCAGCCCCAGCATTTT.

The rearrangement links TRBV7-9 to TRBJ1-3; D is unresolved. V dropped 4 bases and J dropped 0 bases, with 10 bases sitting between them. Germline V lookup: CDR1 SEHNR, CDR2 FQNEAQ (reference sequence). The CDR3 length is 15 residues. CDR3 loop: CASSSQALSGNTIYF. In nucleotides, the CDR3 is TGTGCCAGCAGCTCCCAGGCCCTCTCTGGAAACACCATATATTTT.

This clone was detected once. The CDR3: CASSLEIAGLTDTQYF. As DNA, the CDR3 is TGTGCCAGCAGCTTGGAAATAGCGGGACTCACAGATACGCAGTATTTT. The chain recombines TRBV5-4 with TRBJ2-3; TRBD2 matches 8 bases. Germline CDR1 is SGHNT and CDR2 is YYREEE (reference sequence). The J segment lost 2 bases and the V segment lost 0 bases, leaving 5 bases of the junction unmatched. The CDR3 runs 16 residues.

The chain recombines TRBV4-1 with TRBJ2-2; 10 bases agree with TRBD2. The junction had 8 bases not matched to a gene; V was cut back by 5 bases and J by 5 bases. CDR3 length: 16 residues. Germline CDR1 and CDR2: MGHRA and YSYEKL. This CDR3 reads CASSLRTSGPTGELFF. CDR3 DNA: TGCGCCAGCAGCTTACGGACTAGCGGACCAACCGGGGAGCTGTTTTTT.

The CDR3 nucleotides read TGCGCCAGCAGCCAAGATGTTTTTTCCACTAGCAGGAAAGAGACCCAGTACTTC. Its translation is CASSQDVFSTSRKETQYF. V gene TRBV4-3 combines with J gene TRBJ2-5; possibly TRBD2 for D (6 bases). Germline CDR1 is LGHNA and CDR2 is YSLEER. The CDR3 totals 18 residues. Trimming left V 0 bases short and J 3 bases short, with 20 bases between.

The chain employs TRBV27 and TRBJ1-2; TRBD1 is a possible D gene (5 bases). V dropped 4 bases and J dropped 6 bases, with 15 bases sitting between them. Germline V gene data show CDR1 as MNHEY and CDR2 as SMNVEV (reference sequence). This CDR3 is 14 amino acids long. DNA for the CDR3: TGTGCCAGCAGTTGGGGGGGTTCTGCCGATGGCTACACCTTC. Translated: CASSWGGSADGYTF.

The rearrangement uses TRBV9 and TRBJ2-3, with D possibly TRBD2 on 6 matching bases. The V gene lost 3 bases and the J gene lost 6 bases, with 17 bases spanning the gap. Per the germline V gene, CDR1 is SGDLS and CDR2 is YYNGEE. The CDR3 length is 15 residues. This CDR3 is CASSASGTAADTQYF. CDR3 sequence (DNA): TGTGCCAGCAGCGCATCCGGGACTGCCGCCGATACGCAGTATTTT.

Comments on this clone: Other DNA variants within this sample encode the same CDR3. The chain couples TRBV7-9 to TRBJ2-5; D uncertain. The V and J ends lost 4 bases and 4 bases respectively, with 4 bases between them. The germline gives CDR1 SEHNR, CDR2 FQNEAQ (reference sequence). CDR3 size: 11 residues. CDR3: CASSSGETQYF. Written as DNA, the CDR3 is TGTGCCAGCAGCTCAGGAGAGACCCAGTACTTC.

The chain has TRBV2 and TRBJ1-1; D gene uncertain. The CDR3 is 15 residues long. V was pared by 1 base and J by 0 bases, with 9 bases between. Germline loops: CDR1 SNHLY, CDR2 FYNNEI. Here the CDR3 DNA reads TGTGCCAGCAGTGAAGGTGGAGGGTTGAACACTGAAGCTTTCTTT. It encodes CASSEGGGLNTEAFF.

This rearrangement joins TRBV5-6 to TRBJ2-7; 9 nucleotides agree with TRBD1. V lost 2 bases to trimming and J lost 4 bases; unmatched junction nucleotides: 4. Germline lookup yields CDR1 SGHDT and CDR2 YYEEEE. This CDR3 has 14 residues. The CDR3 here is CASSLRDRDYEQYF. CDR3 DNA: TGTGCCAGCAGCTTACGGGACAGGGATTACGAGCAGTACTTC.

The chain carries TRBV5-6 and TRBJ1-1; D remains ambiguous. Germline V gene data show CDR1 as SGHDT and CDR2 as YYEEEE. V gave up 4 bases and J gave up 1 base, with 11 bases separating them. This CDR3 is built from 14 residues. In nucleotides, the CDR3 is TGTGCCAGCAGCCGTCTTCCAGAGAACACTGAAGCTTTCTTT. Its translation is CASSRLPENTEAFF.

This chain joins TRBV27 and TRBJ2-7; 9 bases are a match to TRBD2. In germline, CDR1 is MNHEY, CDR2 SMNVEV (reference sequence). The ends lost 6 bases at V and 4 bases at J; junction bases unmatched: 10. There are 15 residues in the CDR3. The CDR3 spells CASSLSSGSWYEQYF. The CDR3 region has the DNA TGTGCCAGCAGCTTAAGTAGCGGGAGTTGGTACGAGCAGTACTTC.

The chain recombines TRBV15 with TRBJ2-1, with 11 bases lining up with TRBD2. Germline lookup yields CDR1 LNHNV and CDR2 YYDKDF (reference sequence). After removal of 5 bases from V and 6 bases from J, the junction contained 9 bases not matched to a gene. The CDR3 loop spans 16 amino acids. CDR3 loop: CATSLGTSGSVNEQFF. CDR3 coding DNA: TGTGCCACCAGCCTCGGAACTAGCGGGAGCGTCAATGAGCAGTTCTTC.

The chain joins TRBV28 to TRBJ1-3, with 9 bases lining up with TRBD1. The V segment lost 4 bases and the J segment 4 bases; nucleotides outside the gene matches: 5. The CDR3 extends over 15 amino acids. Germline CDR1 and CDR2: MDHEN and SYDVKM. CDR3 sequence: CASSSYRGPGNTIYF. In DNA form, the CDR3 reads TGTGCCAGCAGTTCATACAGGGGGCCAGGAAACACCATATATTTT.